These 5 T cell receptor beta chains were sequenced from one sample in a study of cytomegalovirus exposure and HLA in healthy donors. The PCR contained 60 Vbeta and 13 Jbeta primers. Profiled with immunoSEQ multiplex PCR; TCRdb holds only in-frame clones, not every one. The profile covers about 140,000 clones, with 80% appearing a single time and approximately 15% taken by the ten largest. Sequencing was performed on PBMCs. The receptors shown here come from a woman in her 40s in good health and CMV-seronegative.

The chain combines TRBV19 with TRBJ2-5, with 9 nucleotides matching TRBD2. CDR3 length: 12 amino acids. Germline CDR1 reads LNHDA; CDR2 reads SQIVND (reference sequence). Losses at the gene ends were 5 bases for V and 11 bases for J; bases not matched to a gene: 6. CDR3 nucleotide sequence: TGTGCCAGTAGTCGGGCTAGCGGGGAGCAGTACTTC. Translated, it gives CASSRASGEQYF.

The chain links TRBV7-2 to TRBJ2-2, with 8 bases that match TRBD1. The germline V gene has CDR1 SGHTA and CDR2 FQGNSA. The CDR3 is 14 amino acids. With V trimmed by 5 bases and J by 7 bases, 6 bases remained unmatched. CDR3 protein: CASSVDRVGGELFF. CDR3 coding DNA: TGTGCCAGCAGCGTGGACAGGGTCGGCGGGGAGCTGTTTTTT.

The chain has TRBV6-1 and TRBJ1-2; 10 bases line up with TRBD1. The V gene's germline CDR1 is MNHNS and CDR2 SASEGT. V shed 2 bases, J shed 8 bases, and the junction held 8 bases outside the gene matches. The length of the CDR3 is 15 residues. The CDR3 DNA reads TGTGCCAGCAGTGAATGGGACAGGGGTGTTCGGGGCTACACCTTC. Encoded protein: CASSEWDRGVRGYTF.

The chain combines TRBV7-2 with TRBJ2-3; 8 bases align to TRBD2. Germline trimming cut 3 bases from V and 5 bases from J; bases unmatched to any gene: 10. Germline CDR1 and CDR2: SGHTA and FQGNSA. CDR3 length: 16 amino acids. CDR3 bases: TGTGCCAGCAGCTTTTGGCGACGGGGGGGAGGAGATACGCAGTATTTT. It specifies CASSFWRRGGGDTQYF.

This clone turned up a few times. The chain recombines TRBV30 with TRBJ2-3; TRBD2 agrees at 8 bases. Germline V lookup: CDR1 GTSNPN, CDR2 SVGIG (reference sequence). Trimming cost V 2 bases and J 6 bases; bases outside gene matches: 10. CDR3 length equals 15 residues. CDR3 DNA: TGTGCCTGGAGTCCGACAGCGGGGGTGTGGGATACGCAGTATTTT. Its translation: CAWSPTAGVWDTQYF.